The clone carrying this T cell receptor (beta chain) has ten or more counts. The target antigen is unknown. These data are taken from a study of T cells after yellow fever vaccination. Study in general: The SMART-Seq v4 Ultra Low Input method served to prepare the low-cell-number fractions. Study-level points and caveats: Abundant bulk-population clonotypes could contaminate the FACS-sorted repertoires. Reappearance after the booster was seen for most primary-vaccination clones, at around 95% CD4 and 80% to 90% CD8.

As TCR cDNA was made by 5'RACE template switching, a universal primer site and UMIs were added. TCRdb reprocessed the 5' RACE reads via MiXCR and lists one record per CDR3 protein. The table shows about 360,000 distinct CDR3 sequences, with 6.2% occurring only once. Sample: PBMCs, taken 5 days after the yellow fever booster vaccination. The TCR was taken from a man younger than 45 who received the YFV17D yellow fever vaccine.

The CDR3 sequence: CASSPQGTNYGYTF. Written as DNA, the CDR3 is TGTGCCAGCAGCCCCCAGGGGACTAACTATGGCTACACCTTC. This rearrangement joins TRBV28 to TRBJ1-2, with D perhaps matching TRBD1 (6 bases). Trimming removed 6 bases from V and 0 bases from J, with 11 bases in between. Germline V lookup: CDR1 MDHEN, CDR2 SYDVKM. The CDR3 has 14 amino acids.